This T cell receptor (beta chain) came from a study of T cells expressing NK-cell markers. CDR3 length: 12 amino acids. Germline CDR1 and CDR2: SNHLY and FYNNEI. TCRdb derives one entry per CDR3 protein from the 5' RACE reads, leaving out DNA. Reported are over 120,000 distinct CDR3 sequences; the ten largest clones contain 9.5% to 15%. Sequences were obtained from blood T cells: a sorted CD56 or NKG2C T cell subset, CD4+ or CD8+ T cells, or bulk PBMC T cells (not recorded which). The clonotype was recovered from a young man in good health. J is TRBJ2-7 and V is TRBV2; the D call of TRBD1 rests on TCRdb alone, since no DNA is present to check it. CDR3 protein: CASGTGSYEQYF.